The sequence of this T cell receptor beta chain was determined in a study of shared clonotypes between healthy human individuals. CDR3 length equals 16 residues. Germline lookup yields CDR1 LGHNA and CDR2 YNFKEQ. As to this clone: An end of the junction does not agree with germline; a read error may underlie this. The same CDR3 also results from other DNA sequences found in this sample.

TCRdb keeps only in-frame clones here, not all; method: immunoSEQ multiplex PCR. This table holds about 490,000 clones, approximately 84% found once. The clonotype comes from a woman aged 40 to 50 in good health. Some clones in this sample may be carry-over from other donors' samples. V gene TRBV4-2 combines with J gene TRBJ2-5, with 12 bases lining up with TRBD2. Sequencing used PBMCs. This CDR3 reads CASSPSTGTSGETQYF. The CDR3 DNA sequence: TGTGCTAGCAGCCCATCGACCGGGACTAGCGGGGAGACCCAGTACTTC.